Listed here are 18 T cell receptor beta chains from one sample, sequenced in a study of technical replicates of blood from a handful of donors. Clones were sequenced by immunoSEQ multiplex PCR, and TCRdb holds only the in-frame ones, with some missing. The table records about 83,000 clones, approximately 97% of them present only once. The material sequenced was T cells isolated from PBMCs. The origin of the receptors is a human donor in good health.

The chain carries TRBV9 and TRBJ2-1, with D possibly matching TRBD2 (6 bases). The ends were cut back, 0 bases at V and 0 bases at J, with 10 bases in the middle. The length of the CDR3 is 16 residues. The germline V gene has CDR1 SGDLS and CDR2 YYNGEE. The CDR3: CASSVGLAFSYNEQFF. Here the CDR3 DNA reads TGTGCCAGCAGCGTAGGTCTAGCGTTCTCCTACAATGAGCAGTTCTTC. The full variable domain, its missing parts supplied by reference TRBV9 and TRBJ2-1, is DSGVTQTPKHLITATGQRVTLRCSPRSGDLSVYWYQQSLDQGLQFLIQYYNGEERAKGNILERFSAQQFPDLHSELNLSSLELGDSALYFCASSVGLAFSYNEQFFGPGTRLTVL.

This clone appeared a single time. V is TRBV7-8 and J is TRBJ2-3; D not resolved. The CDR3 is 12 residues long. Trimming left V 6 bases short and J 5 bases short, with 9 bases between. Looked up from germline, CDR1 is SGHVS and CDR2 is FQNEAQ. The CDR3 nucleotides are TGTGCCAGCAGTCAGTCAGTAGATACGCAGTATTTT. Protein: CASSQSVDTQYF.

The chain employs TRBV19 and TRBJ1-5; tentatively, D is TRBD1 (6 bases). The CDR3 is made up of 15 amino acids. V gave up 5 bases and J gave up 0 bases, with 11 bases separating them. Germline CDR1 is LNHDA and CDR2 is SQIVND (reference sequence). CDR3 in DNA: TGTGCCAGTAGTTCCACAGGGTATAGCAATCAGCCCCAGCATTTT. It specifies CASSSTGYSNQPQHF. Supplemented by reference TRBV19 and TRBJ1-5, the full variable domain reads DGGITQSPKYLFRKEGQNVTLSCEQNLNHDAMYWYRQDPGQGLRLIYYSQIVNDFQKGDIAEGYSVSREKKESFPLTVTSAQKNPTAFYLCASSSTGYSNQPQHFGDGTRLSIL.

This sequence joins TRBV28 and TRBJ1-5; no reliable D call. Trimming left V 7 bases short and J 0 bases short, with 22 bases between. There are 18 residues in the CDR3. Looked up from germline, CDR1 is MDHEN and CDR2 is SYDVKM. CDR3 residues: CASTNVEEKRYSNQPQHF. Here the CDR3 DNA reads TGTGCCAGCACAAATGTGGAGGAGAAAAGGTATAGCAATCAGCCCCAGCATTTT.

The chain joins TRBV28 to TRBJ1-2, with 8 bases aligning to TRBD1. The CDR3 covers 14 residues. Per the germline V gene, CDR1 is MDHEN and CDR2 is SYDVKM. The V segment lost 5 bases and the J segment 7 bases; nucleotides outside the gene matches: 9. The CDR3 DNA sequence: TGTGCCAGCAGTAAAAGGGACAGGATAGGTGGCTACACCTTC. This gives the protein CASSKRDRIGGYTF.

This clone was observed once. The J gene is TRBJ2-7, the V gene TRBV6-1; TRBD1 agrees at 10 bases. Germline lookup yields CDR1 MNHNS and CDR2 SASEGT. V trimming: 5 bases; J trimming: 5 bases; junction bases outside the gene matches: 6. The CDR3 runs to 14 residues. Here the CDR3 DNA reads TGTGCCAGCAGTTTGGGACAGGGGATAAACGAGCAGTACTTC. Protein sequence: CASSLGQGINEQYF.

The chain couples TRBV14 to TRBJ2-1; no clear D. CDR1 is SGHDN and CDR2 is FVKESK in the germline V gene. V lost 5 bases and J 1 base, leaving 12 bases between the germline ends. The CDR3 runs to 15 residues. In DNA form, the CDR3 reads TGTGCCAGCAGCTCCCATCTGAGATCCTACAATGAGCAGTTCTTC. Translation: CASSSHLRSYNEQFF.

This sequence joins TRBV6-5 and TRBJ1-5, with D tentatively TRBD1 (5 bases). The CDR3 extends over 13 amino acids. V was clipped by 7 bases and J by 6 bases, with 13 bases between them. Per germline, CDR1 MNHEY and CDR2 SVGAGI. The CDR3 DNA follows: TGTGCCAGCACCGACAGTTGGCCTCAGCCCCAGCATTTT. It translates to CASTDSWPQPQHF.

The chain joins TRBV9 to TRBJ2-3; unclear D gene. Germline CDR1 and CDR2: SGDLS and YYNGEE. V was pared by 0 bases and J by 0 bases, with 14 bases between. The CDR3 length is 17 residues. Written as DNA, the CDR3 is TGTGCCAGCAGCGTAGCTAACAGTTTAACTAGCACAGATACGCAGTATTTT. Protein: CASSVANSLTSTDTQYF.

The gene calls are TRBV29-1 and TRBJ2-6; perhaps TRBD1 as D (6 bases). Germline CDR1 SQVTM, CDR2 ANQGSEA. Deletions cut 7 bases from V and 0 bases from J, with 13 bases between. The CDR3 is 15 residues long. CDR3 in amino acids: CSARTALSGANVLTF. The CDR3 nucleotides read TGCAGCGCCCGGACAGCGCTCTCTGGGGCCAACGTCCTGACTTTC.

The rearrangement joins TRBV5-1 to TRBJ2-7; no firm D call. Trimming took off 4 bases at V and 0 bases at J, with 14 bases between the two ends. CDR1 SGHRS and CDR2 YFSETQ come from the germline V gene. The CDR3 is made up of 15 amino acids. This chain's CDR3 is CASSANPTGSYEQYF. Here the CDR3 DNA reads TGCGCCAGCAGCGCTAATCCGACGGGCTCCTACGAGCAGTACTTC.

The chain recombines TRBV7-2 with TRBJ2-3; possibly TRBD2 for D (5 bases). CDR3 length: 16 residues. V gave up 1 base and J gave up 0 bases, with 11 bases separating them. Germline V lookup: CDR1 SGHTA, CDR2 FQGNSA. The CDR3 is CASSLGSGASTDTQYF. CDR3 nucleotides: TGTGCCAGCAGCTTAGGAAGCGGAGCTAGCACAGATACGCAGTATTTT.

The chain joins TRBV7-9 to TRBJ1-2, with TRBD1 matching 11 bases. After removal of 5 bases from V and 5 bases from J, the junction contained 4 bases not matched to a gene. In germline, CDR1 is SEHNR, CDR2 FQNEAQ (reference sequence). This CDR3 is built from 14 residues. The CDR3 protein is CASSPGQGAYGYTF. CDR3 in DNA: TGTGCCAGCAGCCCCGGACAGGGGGCATATGGCTACACCTTC. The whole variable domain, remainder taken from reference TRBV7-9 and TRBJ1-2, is DTGVSQNPRHKITKRGQNVTFRCDPISEHNRLYWYRQTLGQGPEFLTYFQNEAQLEKSRLLSDRFSAERPKGSFSTLEIQRTEQGDSAMYLCASSPGQGAYGYTFGSGTRLTVV.

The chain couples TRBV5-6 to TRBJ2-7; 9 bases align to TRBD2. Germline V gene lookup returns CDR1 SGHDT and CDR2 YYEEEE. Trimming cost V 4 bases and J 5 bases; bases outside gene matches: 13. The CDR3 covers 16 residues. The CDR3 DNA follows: TGTGCCAGCAGCCTTTACCTTAGCGGGAGTTTAAACGAGCAGTACTTC. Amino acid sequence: CASSLYLSGSLNEQYF.

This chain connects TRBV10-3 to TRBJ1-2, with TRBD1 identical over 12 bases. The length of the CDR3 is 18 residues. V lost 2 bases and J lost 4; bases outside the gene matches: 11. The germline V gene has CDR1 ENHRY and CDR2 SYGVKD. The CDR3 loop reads CAISELQGQGAQGYGYTF. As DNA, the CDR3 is TGTGCCATCAGTGAGCTTCAGGGACAGGGGGCGCAGGGCTATGGCTACACCTTC.

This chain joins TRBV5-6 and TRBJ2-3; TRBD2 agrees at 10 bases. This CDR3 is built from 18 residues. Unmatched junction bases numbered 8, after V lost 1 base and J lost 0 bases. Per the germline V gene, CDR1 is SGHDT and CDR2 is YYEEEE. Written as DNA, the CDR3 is TGTGCCAGCAGCTTGAGTAGCGGGAGGTGGAGTAGCACAGATACGCAGTATTTT. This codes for CASSLSSGRWSSTDTQYF.

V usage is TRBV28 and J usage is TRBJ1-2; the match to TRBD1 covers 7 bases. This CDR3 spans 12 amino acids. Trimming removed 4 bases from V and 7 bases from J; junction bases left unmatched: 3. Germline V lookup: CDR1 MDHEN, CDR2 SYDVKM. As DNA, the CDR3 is TGTGCCAGCAGTTGGGGGGACAGTGGCTACACCTTC. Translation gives CASSWGDSGYTF.

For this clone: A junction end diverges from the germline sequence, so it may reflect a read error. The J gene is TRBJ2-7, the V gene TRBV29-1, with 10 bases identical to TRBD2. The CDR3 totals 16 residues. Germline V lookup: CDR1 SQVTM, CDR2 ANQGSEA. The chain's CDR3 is CSVEGLAGDYSYEQYF. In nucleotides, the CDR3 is TGCAGCGTAGAAGGGCTAGCGGGAGACTACTCCTACGAGCAGTACTTC.